The source of this TCR beta chain is a study of blood T cells in healthy people across ages. Study results and limitations: Comparison with aged donors showed that long-lived donors had more naive CD4+ cells and higher diversity. Observed TCR beta diversity per million T cells went down as age went up. This fall followed a roughly linear course with age. With donor CMV status unknown, expanded clonotype changes were possibly confounded.

As to this clonotype: Its cognate antigen is unknown.

A sample-barcoded 5' primer and a J-beta primer mix were used in a second PCR of roughly 7 to 11 cycles. TCRdb reanalysed the 5' RACE reads using MiXCR and keeps one entry per CDR3 protein. The sample shows approximately 1.5 million distinct CDR3 sequences, 34% of them seen only once. The donors, healthy Caucasians from Russia, were aged 6 to 90. CDR1 MNHEY and CDR2 SVGAGI come from the germline V gene. CDR3 size: 20 residues. J lost 3 bases, V lost 2 bases, and 16 bases had no gene match. This TCR was sampled from a woman aged 25 to 39 in good health. The chain combines TRBV6-5 with TRBJ2-4; 10 nucleotides match TRBD2. Sample: blood. CDR3 nucleotide sequence: TGTGCCAGCAGTTACACTTTAGCGGGAGGTCCCCCGGGAGTCAAAAACATTCAGTACTTC. It yields the protein CASSYTLAGGPPGVKNIQYF.